The 26 T cell receptor beta chains in this list originate from one sample, sequenced in a study of blood T cell repertoires in COVID-19. TCRdb's table, derived via immunoSEQ multiplex PCR, lists solely in-frame clones and lacks some. Of some 78,000 clones detected, 84% appear once; the ten largest clones hold around 3.4%. Sequencing was performed on peripheral blood. Receptor source: a man aged 45 to 65 with acute or convalescent COVID-19.

The chain couples TRBV5-1 to TRBJ2-7, with D possibly TRBD1 on 5 matching bases. CDR1 SGHRS and CDR2 YFSETQ come from the germline V gene. Trimming took 4 bases from V and 7 from J, leaving 18 bases between them. The CDR3 length is 14 residues. As DNA, the CDR3 is TGCGCCAGCAGCCCTCAGACAGCCCCCCTGGAGCAGTACTTC. It yields the protein CASSPQTAPLEQYF.

The rearrangement uses TRBV5-1 and TRBJ2-3, with TRBD2 identical over 9 bases. Germline assignment: CDR1 SGHRS and CDR2 YFSETQ. The J segment lost 2 bases and the V segment lost 4 bases, leaving 8 bases of the junction unmatched. The CDR3 has 16 amino acids. CDR3 protein: CASSPTGLASTDTQYF. CDR3 bases: TGCGCCAGCAGCCCTACGGGACTAGCATCCACAGATACGCAGTATTTT.

As for this clone: This sample also contains other DNA sequences that code for the same CDR3. The chain carries TRBV5-1 and TRBJ2-7, with 8 bases aligning to TRBD2. Germline CDR1 is SGHRS and CDR2 is YFSETQ. This CDR3 region has 13 residues. Trimming cost V 0 bases and J 5 bases; bases outside gene matches: 1. The CDR3 DNA sequence: TGCGCCAGCAGCTTGGCCGGGAGGGACGAGCAGTACTTC. It codes for CASSLAGRDEQYF.

Turning to this clone: Other DNA sequences in this specimen translate into the identical CDR3. J is TRBJ1-2 and V is TRBV25-1; D perhaps matches TRBD1 (6 bases). The CDR3 is made up of 14 amino acids. V lost 5 bases to trimming and J lost 4 bases, with 14 bases between them. CDR1 and CDR2 (germline): MGHDK, SYGVNS. CDR3 sequence (DNA): TGTGCCAGCAGTCCAGGGGATGAAGGCTATGGCTACACCTTC. Residues: CASSPGDEGYGYTF.

The V and J genes are TRBV10-3 and TRBJ1-3; perhaps TRBD1 as D (5 bases). In germline, CDR1 is ENHRY, CDR2 SYGVKD. V lost 0 bases and J 2 bases, leaving 5 bases between the germline ends. The CDR3 is made up of 14 amino acids. Here the CDR3 reads CAISESGAGNTIYF. The CDR3 DNA sequence: TGTGCCATCAGTGAGTCAGGGGCTGGAAACACCATATATTTT.

This chain links TRBV10-2 with TRBJ2-2; perhaps TRBD2 as D (5 bases). Germline assignment: CDR1 WSHSY and CDR2 SAAADI. There are 15 residues in the CDR3. V lost 5 bases to trimming and J lost 4 bases, with 14 bases between them. The CDR3 DNA follows: TGCGCCAGCAGTATTATGAGGGTTTCCACCGGGGAGCTGTTTTTT. The encoded protein is CASSIMRVSTGELFF.

Only a few counts were recorded for this clone. The chain has TRBV7-2 and TRBJ2-7, with TRBD2 identical over 7 bases. The CDR3 consists of 16 residues. The germline V gene has CDR1 SGHTA and CDR2 FQGNSA. V lost 4 bases to trimming and J lost 0 bases; unmatched junction nucleotides: 9. The chain's CDR3 is CASSSFPRGDSYEQYF. The CDR3 bases are TGTGCCAGCAGCTCCTTCCCTCGGGGGGACTCCTACGAGCAGTACTTC.

There are a few counts of this clone. V is TRBV4-1 and J is TRBJ2-5, with 11 bases fitting TRBD2. Germline V gives CDR1 MGHRA, CDR2 YSYEKL. The CDR3 length is 18 residues. V gave up 3 bases and J gave up 5 bases; unmatched junction bases: 14. The chain's CDR3 is CASSHLPTASGGRETQYF. Written as DNA, the CDR3 is TGCGCCAGCAGCCATCTCCCGACGGCTAGCGGGGGGAGGGAGACCCAGTACTTC.

V is TRBV19 and J is TRBJ2-5; tentative D call: TRBD2 (5 bases). This CDR3 contains 13 residues. From germline, CDR1 is LNHDA and CDR2 SQIVND (reference sequence). V lost 5 bases and J 2 bases, leaving 9 bases between the germline ends. CDR3 residues: CASSATTQETQYF. DNA of the CDR3: TGTGCCAGTAGTGCGACTACTCAAGAGACCCAGTACTTC.

The chain uses TRBV7-9 and TRBJ2-5; 7 bases are a match to TRBD2. Trimming removed 5 bases from V and 5 bases from J; junction bases left unmatched: 11. The CDR3 length is 15 residues. CDR1 and CDR2 (germline): SEHNR, FQNEAQ (reference sequence). The CDR3 loop is CASSPASGMGETQYF. In DNA form, the CDR3 reads TGTGCCAGCAGCCCGGCAAGCGGGATGGGGGAGACCCAGTACTTC.

The chain links TRBV11-2 to TRBJ1-2; D is unclear. This CDR3 comprises 13 residues. CDR1 is SGHAT and CDR2 is FQNNGV in the germline V gene. V lost 4 bases to trimming and J lost 7 bases, with 13 bases between them. The CDR3: CASSSLEVVGYTF. CDR3 coding DNA: TGTGCCAGCAGCTCTCTAGAAGTCGTTGGCTACACCTTC.

The CDR3 region has the DNA TGTGCCAGCGACAGCCCGACTGAAGCTTTCTTT. It translates to CASDSPTEAFF. The rearrangement links TRBV28 to TRBJ1-1, with a tentative D call TRBD1 (5 bases). The CDR3 extends over 11 amino acids. Trimming shortened V by 8 bases and J by 5 bases, and 9 bases separated the two germline ends. Germline CDR1 reads MDHEN; CDR2 reads SYDVKM.

The rearrangement uses TRBV4-2 and TRBJ2-7; TRBD1 agrees at 7 bases. The CDR3 length is 16 residues. Germline CDR1 and CDR2: LGHNA and YNFKEQ. Unmatched junction bases numbered 9, after V lost 0 bases and J lost 4 bases. The chain's CDR3 is CASSQEISGGGYEQYF. The CDR3 DNA follows: TGTGCCAGCAGCCAAGAAATTTCAGGGGGTGGGTACGAGCAGTACTTC.

V usage is TRBV14 and J usage is TRBJ2-1, with TRBD2 as a possible D gene (6 bases). Germline loops: CDR1 SGHDN, CDR2 FVKESK. V was shortened by 3 bases and J by 8 bases, with 11 bases between the two germline ends. The CDR3 contains 13 residues. The CDR3 here is CASSQGGAHEQFF. The CDR3 DNA sequence: TGTGCCAGCAGCCAGGGCGGGGCACATGAGCAGTTCTTC.

The chain joins TRBV10-2 to TRBJ2-7, with D perhaps TRBD1 (5 bases). V was shortened by 6 bases and J by 0 bases, with 9 bases between the two germline ends. Germline V gene sequence: CDR1 WSHSY, CDR2 SAAADI. The CDR3 has 13 amino acids. This CDR3 is CASRQASSYEQYF. Here the CDR3 DNA reads TGCGCCAGCAGACAGGCTAGCTCCTACGAGCAGTACTTC.

The chain links TRBV6-1 to TRBJ2-1; TRBD2 might be the D (6 bases). Germline-derived CDR1 and CDR2 are MNHNS and SASEGT. V shed 0 bases and J shed 2 bases, with 11 bases lying between them. The CDR3 extends over 16 amino acids. This chain's CDR3 is CASSEASGPPYNEQFF. CDR3 in DNA: TGTGCCAGCAGTGAAGCTAGCGGACCTCCCTACAATGAGCAGTTCTTC.

The chain couples TRBV19 to TRBJ2-2, with a tentative D call TRBD1 (6 bases). From germline, CDR1 is LNHDA and CDR2 SQIVND (reference sequence). This CDR3 has 13 amino acids. The CDR3 DNA reads as TGTGCGGTCCCGGGACACAACACCGGGGAGCTGTTTTTT. Translation gives CAVPGHNTGELFF.

The chain recombines TRBV19 with TRBJ1-2, with 8 bases identical to TRBD1. Germline CDR1 LNHDA, CDR2 SQIVND (reference sequence). This CDR3 has 18 residues. The V and J ends lost 7 bases and 3 bases, in that order; junction bases with no gene match: 19. Written as DNA, the CDR3 is TGTGCCAGTACTCCCTGGTGGGACAGGCCTTCGGAAGACTATGGCTACACCTTC. Translated, it gives CASTPWWDRPSEDYGYTF. Complete variable domain (other parts from reference TRBV19 and TRBJ1-2): DGGITQSPKYLFRKEGQNVTLSCEQNLNHDAMYWYRQDPGQGLRLIYYSQIVNDFQKGDIAEGYSVSREKKESFPLTVTSAQKNPTAFYLCASTPWWDRPSEDYGYTFGSGTRLTVV.

The rearrangement links TRBV6-5 to TRBJ1-2; D ambiguous. This CDR3 comprises 15 residues. V shed 0 bases and J shed 5 bases, with 13 bases lying between them. CDR1 is MNHEY, CDR2 SVGAGI, per germline. CDR3 nucleotide sequence: TGTGCCAGCAGTTACTCGAGTGGGCTTCCGTATGGCTACACCTTC. Translated: CASSYSSGLPYGYTF.

The chain has TRBV5-4 and TRBJ2-3; D might be TRBD1 (6 bases). V lost 3 bases and J 4 bases, leaving 15 bases between the germline ends. The V gene's germline CDR1 is SGHNT and CDR2 YYREEE (reference sequence). This CDR3 region has 15 residues. CDR3 protein: CASSWETGSSDTQYF. Written as DNA, the CDR3 is TGTGCCAGCAGCTGGGAAACAGGGAGCTCAGATACGCAGTATTTT.

The CDR3 spells CASSSDRGRDEQFF. CDR3 bases: TGTGCCAGCAGCTCGGACAGGGGGCGGGATGAGCAGTTCTTC. V gene TRBV7-9 combines with J gene TRBJ2-1, with 11 bases lining up with TRBD1. Germline values: CDR1 SEHNR, CDR2 FQNEAQ (reference sequence). The junction had 4 bases not matched to a gene; V was cut back by 4 bases and J by 8 bases. The CDR3 totals 14 residues.

The chain joins TRBV18 to TRBJ1-5, with D maybe TRBD1 (5 bases). Trimming pared 2 bases from V and 4 bases from J, leaving 9 bases between. Per germline, CDR1 KGHSH and CDR2 LQKENI. The CDR3 spans 14 residues. CDR3: CASSPETANQPQHF. For the CDR3, the DNA is TGTGCCAGCTCACCAGAGACAGCTAATCAGCCCCAGCATTTT.

The rearrangement uses TRBV10-3 and TRBJ2-7; D remains ambiguous. Germline CDR1 is ENHRY and CDR2 is SYGVKD. CDR3 length: 12 residues. V lost 6 bases, J lost 6 bases, and 12 bases lay in between. CDR3 in amino acids: CAIRTKRGEQYF. CDR3 in DNA: TGTGCCATCAGGACCAAGCGTGGCGAGCAGTACTTC.

V usage is TRBV6-4 and J usage is TRBJ1-5; 7 bases are shared with TRBD1. There are 16 residues in the CDR3. The V segment lost 6 bases and the J segment 0 bases; nucleotides outside the gene matches: 8. The V gene's germline CDR1 is MRHNA and CDR2 SNTAGT. This CDR3 reads CASSGTDTYSNQPQHF. The CDR3 bases are TGTGCCAGCAGCGGGACAGACACCTATAGCAATCAGCCCCAGCATTTT.

The CDR3 region is CASLQDYYGYTF. The CDR3 DNA reads TGTGCCTCCCTCCAAGACTACTATGGCTACACCTTC. V usage is TRBV30 and J usage is TRBJ1-2, with unresolved D. With 7 bases removed from V and 3 bases from J, the gap between germline ends came to 12 bases. The length of the CDR3 is 12 residues. Germline V CDR1 and CDR2: GTSNPN, SVGIG (reference sequence).

The genes are TRBV4-3 and TRBJ2-3; 11 nucleotides match TRBD2. This CDR3 contains 14 residues. The V segment lost 4 bases and the J segment 8 bases; nucleotides outside the gene matches: 5. Germline values: CDR1 LGHNA, CDR2 YSLEER. Here the CDR3 reads CASSLSGGEGTQYF. The CDR3 region has the DNA TGCGCCAGCAGCCTTAGCGGGGGGGAAGGTACGCAGTATTTT.